This T cell receptor (beta chain) came from a study of T cell responses to AZD1222 COVID-19 vaccine. The CDR3 is made up of 17 amino acids. V lost 1 base, J lost 0 bases, and 8 bases stayed unmatched. Looked up from germline, CDR1 is LNHDA and CDR2 is SQIVND (reference sequence). Assay used: immunoSEQ multiplex PCR; TCRdb lists only in-frame clones, some missing. The table shows about 100,000 clones, with approximately 84% occurring only once. The rearrangement uses TRBV19 and TRBJ2-7, with 8 bases that match TRBD1. The sequences come from peripheral blood, collected on day 0 of AZD1222 vaccination. This TCR was sampled from an adult in good health. The CDR3 sequence: CASSIGPGQGHSYEQYF. CDR3 DNA sequence: TGTGCCAGTAGTATAGGACCCGGACAGGGACACTCCTACGAGCAGTACTTC.